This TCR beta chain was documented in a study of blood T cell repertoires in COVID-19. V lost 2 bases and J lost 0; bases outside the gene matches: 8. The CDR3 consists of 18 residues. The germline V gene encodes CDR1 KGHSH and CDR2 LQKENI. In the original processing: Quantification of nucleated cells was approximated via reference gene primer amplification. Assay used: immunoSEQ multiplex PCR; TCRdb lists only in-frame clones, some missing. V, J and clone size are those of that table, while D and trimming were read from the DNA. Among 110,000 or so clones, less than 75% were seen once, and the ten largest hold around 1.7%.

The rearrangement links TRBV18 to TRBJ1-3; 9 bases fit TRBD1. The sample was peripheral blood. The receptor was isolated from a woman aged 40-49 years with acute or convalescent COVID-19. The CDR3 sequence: CASSPTPGQGHSGNTIYF. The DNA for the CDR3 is TGTGCCAGCTCACCAACTCCGGGACAGGGCCACTCTGGAAACACCATATATTTT. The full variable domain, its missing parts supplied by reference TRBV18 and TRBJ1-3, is NAGVMQNPRHLVRRRGQEARLRCSPMKGHSHVYWYRQLPEEGLKFMVYLQKENIIDESGMPKERFSAEFPKEGPSILRIQQVVRGDSAAYFCASSPTPGQGHSGNTIYFGEGSWLTVV.